A single sample gave rise to the 21 T cell receptor beta chains below, sequenced in a study of shared clonotypes between healthy human individuals (dated by TCRdb to 2020 to 2022). Libraries were prepared through the immunoSEQ multiplex PCR assay. What TCRdb holds here is the immuneACCESS table cut down to in-frame rearrangements. Part of the clones is not present; checked against another copy, under half of the missing clones reflect an unresolved V gene, and the others are unexplained. Across this sample there are roughly 2.2 million clones, with 93% seen only once. The top ten constitute 0.35% to 0.45% of the sample. Material: naive CD4+ T cells from PBMCs. The cell subset or site label, read with the paper, signifies: CD45RA+ positively selected. The source is a man between 18 and 29 years old in good health. Some clones in this sample may be carry-over from other donors' samples.

CDR3 region: CASSLVMTSGNTIYF. The CDR3 coding sequence is TGTGCCAGCAGCTTAGTGATGACTTCTGGAAACACCATATATTTT. The chain couples TRBV7-2 to TRBJ1-3; D gene ambiguous. Trimming took 1 base from V and 1 from J, leaving 8 bases between them. This CDR3 comprises 15 residues. Germline values: CDR1 SGHTA, CDR2 FQGNSA.

The rearrangement uses TRBV7-3 and TRBJ2-3; 7 bases are shared with TRBD1. This CDR3 is 16 amino acids long. Trimming took 5 bases from V and 0 from J; bases not matched to a gene: 8. The germline V gene encodes CDR1 SGHTA and CDR2 FQGTGA. CDR3 in amino acids: CASSAQQGPSTDTQYF. The CDR3, as DNA: TGTGCCAGCAGCGCCCAACAGGGGCCAAGCACAGATACGCAGTATTTT.

CDR3 nucleotide sequence: TGCAGCGCCAGTGAAGGGCTGCGGGAGCAGTACTTC. This gives the protein CSASEGLREQYF. J is TRBJ2-7 and V is TRBV29-1; D uncertain. The CDR3 runs 12 residues. CDR1 is SQVTM, CDR2 ANQGSEA, per germline. The V end was cut by 7 bases, the J end by 7 bases, with 17 bases between.

Turning to this clone: The same CDR3 is also encoded by other DNA sequences in this sample. The chain combines TRBV18 with TRBJ1-4; 11 nucleotides agree with TRBD1. CDR1 and CDR2 from the germline V gene are KGHSH and LQKENI. The CDR3 length is 15 residues. V shed 0 bases, J shed 7 bases, and the junction held 1 base outside the gene matches. In nucleotides, the CDR3 is TGTGCCAGCTCACCACCTGGACAGGGGGCTGAAAAACTGTTTTTT. Translating it yields CASSPPGQGAEKLFF.

The V call is TRBV6-5, the J call TRBJ2-4; TRBD1 is a possible D gene (5 bases). Between the trimmed V and J ends, which lost 5 bases and 11 bases, there was a span of 16 bases. Germline V gives CDR1 MNHEY, CDR2 SVGAGI. The CDR3 consists of 13 residues. CDR3 amino acids: CASSPISQGFQYF. The CDR3 bases are TGTGCCAGCAGTCCCATAAGCCAGGGTTTTCAGTACTTC.

The J gene is TRBJ2-7, the V gene TRBV5-4; 10 bases line up with TRBD1. CDR1 is SGHNT and CDR2 is YYREEE in the germline V gene (reference sequence). This CDR3 has 15 residues. J gave up 2 bases and V 5 bases, and 7 bases lay outside the gene matches. The chain's CDR3 is CASRAGTGATYEQYF. CDR3 DNA: TGTGCCAGCAGAGCCGGGACAGGGGCTACCTACGAGCAGTACTTC.

This clone has just one count. The chain links TRBV2 to TRBJ2-2, with D hard to call. The V end was cut by 8 bases, the J end by 2 bases, with 15 bases between. From germline, CDR1 is SNHLY and CDR2 FYNNEI. CDR3 length: 15 residues. The CDR3 region has the DNA TGTGCCAGCGTGATTGGACGGTTCAACACCGGGGAGCTGTTTTTT. This codes for CASVIGRFNTGELFF.

The V call is TRBV28, the J call TRBJ1-2; no definite D call. Germline-derived CDR1 and CDR2 are MDHEN and SYDVKM. Trimming removed 1 base from V and 7 bases from J, with 7 bases in between. The length of the CDR3 is 12 residues. For the CDR3, the DNA is TGTGCCAGCAGTTTATTTTTAGCTGGCTACACCTTC. Protein sequence: CASSLFLAGYTF.

This chain connects TRBV5-4 to TRBJ2-7, with D hard to call. This CDR3 spans 14 amino acids. Germline V gene data show CDR1 as SGHNT and CDR2 as YYREEE (reference sequence). With 3 bases removed from V and 6 bases from J, the gap between germline ends came to 16 bases. The DNA of the CDR3 is TGTGCCAGCAGCTCCAACCCAAGAATAGGCGAGCAGTACTTC. Encoded protein: CASSSNPRIGEQYF.

The rearrangement uses TRBV28 and TRBJ2-7; D assignment may be TRBD1 or TRBD2 (6 bases each). V lost 3 bases and J 3 bases, leaving 12 bases between the germline ends. Germline V gives CDR1 MDHEN, CDR2 SYDVKM. CDR3 length: 14 amino acids. CDR3 region: CASSLWGANYEQYF. In DNA form, the CDR3 reads TGTGCCAGCAGTTTGTGGGGGGCCAACTACGAGCAGTACTTC.

The V call is TRBV2, the J call TRBJ1-1; no definite D call. The CDR3 runs to 13 residues. Trimming took 7 bases from V and 3 from J, leaving 12 bases between them. Germline V gene data show CDR1 as SNHLY and CDR2 as FYNNEI. CDR3 sequence reads: CASTLGGDTEAFF. CDR3 sequence (DNA): TGTGCCAGCACCCTGGGTGGAGACACTGAAGCTTTCTTT.

As concerns this clone: Distinct nucleotide sequences in the sample also encode this CDR3. The genes are TRBV10-3 and TRBJ1-1; D possibly corresponds to TRBD1 (6 bases). V lost 5 bases to trimming and J lost 4 bases, with 8 bases between them. CDR3 length: 12 residues. The germline gives CDR1 ENHRY, CDR2 SYGVKD. The CDR3 sequence is CAISTGTTEAFF. As DNA, the CDR3 is TGTGCCATCAGTACAGGGACCACTGAAGCTTTCTTT.

CDR3 sequence reads: CASSPGQGLRGETQYF. The CDR3 bases are TGCGCCAGCAGCCCGGGACAGGGGTTACGTGGGGAGACCCAGTACTTC. This chain connects TRBV5-1 to TRBJ2-5; 10 nucleotides agree with TRBD1. This CDR3 comprises 16 residues. Germline V gene data show CDR1 as SGHRS and CDR2 as YFSETQ. V gave up 4 bases and J gave up 5 bases; unmatched junction bases: 11.

This chain connects TRBV15 to TRBJ2-7; TRBD1 agrees at 7 bases. The germline V gene encodes CDR1 LNHNV and CDR2 YYDKDF (reference sequence). The ends lost 8 bases at V and 6 bases at J; junction bases unmatched: 4. The CDR3 spans 11 residues. The CDR3 bases are TGTGCCACCTCACAGGGGTTCGAGCAGTACTTC. This translates into CATSQGFEQYF.

This clone was recorded once. Other DNA sequences in this specimen translate into the identical CDR3. J is TRBJ2-7 and V is TRBV28; D call uncertain. V lost 6 bases and J 6 bases, leaving 9 bases between the germline ends. The CDR3 length is 11 residues. Germline-derived CDR1 and CDR2 are MDHEN and SYDVKM. The CDR3 coding sequence is TGTGCCAGCAGCCCTCGGTTCGAGCAGTACTTC. This gives the protein CASSPRFEQYF.

The chain recombines TRBV28 with TRBJ1-5; 8 nucleotides match TRBD1. Per germline, CDR1 MDHEN and CDR2 SYDVKM. V shed 0 bases, J shed 6 bases, and the junction held 4 bases outside the gene matches. The CDR3 runs to 15 residues. This chain's CDR3 is CASSLWSGQGQPQHF. The CDR3 bases are TGTGCCAGCAGTTTATGGTCCGGACAGGGTCAGCCCCAGCATTTT.

This clone occurred a few times. This chain joins TRBV7-9 and TRBJ2-7; 9 bases are a match to TRBD2. CDR1 is SEHNR, CDR2 FQNEAQ, per germline (reference sequence). V dropped 4 bases and J dropped 3; count of bases not matched to a gene: 4. CDR3 length: 14 residues. CDR3 coding DNA: TGTGCCAGCAGCTCACAGCGGGAGGTCTACGAGCAGTACTTC. This sequence encodes CASSSQREVYEQYF.

This clone has a handful of counts. This rearrangement joins TRBV5-8 to TRBJ1-1; D unresolved. This CDR3 is built from 15 residues. The V end lost 2 bases, the J end lost 0 bases, and 11 bases lay between the germline ends. Germline CDR1 and CDR2: SGHTS and YDEGEE. Here the CDR3 reads CASSFGGALNTEAFF. The CDR3 DNA sequence: TGTGCCAGCAGCTTCGGAGGTGCCCTGAACACTGAAGCTTTCTTT.

The V call is TRBV28, the J call TRBJ1-1, with D uncertain. The CDR3 is made up of 15 amino acids. Germline V gene data show CDR1 as MDHEN and CDR2 as SYDVKM. The V end lost 5 bases, the J end lost 1 base, and 14 bases lay between the germline ends. CDR3: CASSPLDRSNTEAFF. In nucleotides, the CDR3 is TGTGCCAGCAGTCCCCTTGATCGATCGAACACTGAAGCTTTCTTT. Drawing the rest from reference TRBV28 and TRBJ1-1, the complete variable domain is DVKVTQSSRYLVKRTGEKVFLECVQDMDHENMFWYRQDPGLGLRLIYFSYDVKMKEKGDIPEGYSVSREKKERFSLILESASTNQTSMYLCASSPLDRSNTEAFFGQGTRLTVV.

V gene TRBV5-4 combines with J gene TRBJ1-1, with D unresolved. V was shortened by 5 bases and J by 2 bases, with 10 bases between the two germline ends. CDR1 and CDR2 (germline): SGHNT, YYREEE (reference sequence). The CDR3 consists of 13 residues. The CDR3 sequence is CASSLRTNTEAFF. The CDR3 DNA is TGTGCCAGCAGTTTAAGAACCAACACTGAAGCTTTCTTT.

This clone has a single count. The CDR3 here is CSVCLAGGNEQFF. In nucleotides, the CDR3 is TGTTCTGTCTGTCTAGCGGGGGGCAATGAGCAGTTCTTC. This chain links TRBV6-1 with TRBJ2-1; 11 bases are a match to TRBD2. The CDR3 is 13 residues long. Per germline, CDR1 MNHNS and CDR2 SASEGT.